A single sample gave rise to the 25 T cell receptor beta chains below, sequenced in a study of T-cell reconstitution after alpha-beta-depleted transplantation in children. The library targeted TCRbeta and was prepared with unique molecular identifiers. TCRdb passed the PCR reads through MiXCR, listing each CDR3 protein once. The sample includes roughly 570,000 distinct CDR3 sequences, more than 20% seen only once; the top ten take approximately 33%. The sequenced sample was PBMCs, obtained before TCRalphabeta/CD19-depleted stem cell transplant. These receptor sequences come from a boy in the first two years of life with Wiskott-Aldrich syndrome, due to receive a stem cell transplant.

This clonotype was detected only a few times. The rearrangement links TRBV20-1 to TRBJ1-2; 8 bases match TRBD1. Trimming took 4 bases from V and 5 from J; bases not matched to a gene: 12. The length of the CDR3 is 15 residues. Germline CDR1 reads DFQATT; CDR2 reads SNEGSKA (reference sequence). CDR3 in amino acids: CSAKTGQGGSYGYTF. The DNA of the CDR3 is TGCAGTGCTAAGACTGGACAGGGAGGGAGTTATGGCTACACCTTC.

Only a few counts were recorded for this clonotype. V gene TRBV20-1 combines with J gene TRBJ2-7; 8 bases match TRBD1. With V trimmed by 3 bases and J by 5 bases, 9 bases remained unmatched. The CDR3 is made up of 14 amino acids. Germline values: CDR1 DFQATT, CDR2 SNEGSKA (reference sequence). CDR3 sequence (DNA): TGCAGTGCTAGTTCTGGACAGGGTAGACACGAGCAGTACTTC. It codes for CSASSGQGRHEQYF.

This clonotype was counted between two and nine times. The chain employs TRBV7-2 and TRBJ1-3, with 10 positions matching TRBD1. J was trimmed by 7 bases and V by 6 bases; bases with no gene match: 6. This CDR3 contains 14 residues. Germline CDR1 is SGHTA and CDR2 is FQGNSA. The CDR3 DNA reads TGTGCCAGCAGACGGACAGGGGGTGGGAACACCATATATTTT. Protein sequence: CASRRTGGGNTIYF.

The chain joins TRBV29-1 to TRBJ2-5; no firm D call. The CDR3 contains 13 residues. The germline V and J ends were trimmed by 6 bases and 4 bases, with 15 bases remaining between them. Germline V CDR1 and CDR2: SQVTM, ANQGSEA. The chain's CDR3 is CSVGLAPGETQYF. CDR3 DNA: TGCAGCGTGGGGTTGGCCCCGGGAGAGACCCAGTACTTC.

There are a few counts of this clonotype. V is TRBV12-3 or TRBV12-4 and J is TRBJ2-7; D is perhaps TRBD2 (5 bases). The CDR3 is made up of 14 amino acids. V dropped 7 bases and J dropped 3 bases, with 16 bases sitting between them. The CDR3 DNA sequence: TGTGCCAGCACAAAAGATCGGGGTCTCTACGAGCAGTACTTC. Protein: CASTKDRGLYEQYF.

This clonotype was observed a handful of times. The chain recombines TRBV7-6 with TRBJ2-7, with 8 bases that match TRBD2. With V trimmed by 0 bases and J by 3 bases, 4 bases remained unmatched. CDR1 SGHVS and CDR2 FNYEAQ come from the germline V gene. The CDR3 covers 15 residues. CDR3 sequence (DNA): TGTGCCAGCAGCTTAGCGGTCAGCGGGAGCTACGAGCAGTACTTC. Encoded protein: CASSLAVSGSYEQYF.

This clonotype has more than one count but fewer than ten. The J gene is TRBJ1-4, the V gene TRBV25-1, with 8 bases that match TRBD1. The CDR3 loop spans 17 amino acids. Germline CDR1 is MGHDK and CDR2 is SYGVNS. Unmatched junction bases numbered 13, after V lost 2 bases and J lost 8 bases. This CDR3 is CASSELLPDRVREKLFF. The CDR3 DNA reads as TGTGCCAGCAGTGAACTGCTCCCGGACAGGGTGAGAGAAAAACTGTTTTTT. The full variable domain, its missing parts supplied by reference TRBV25-1 and TRBJ1-4, is EADIYQTPRYLVIGTGKKITLECSQTMGHDKMYWYQQDPGMELHLIHYSYGVNSTEKGDLSSESTVSRIRTEHFPLTLESARPSHTSQYLCASSELLPDRVREKLFFGSGTQLSVL.

The CDR3 protein is CSAKLAGTYNEQFF. CDR3 coding DNA: TGCAGTGCAAAACTAGCGGGGACCTACAATGAGCAGTTCTTC. V gene TRBV20-1 combines with J gene TRBJ2-1; TRBD2 agrees at 10 bases. Germline V gives CDR1 DFQATT, CDR2 SNEGSKA (reference sequence). The CDR3 length is 14 residues. Losses at the gene ends were 6 bases for V and 2 bases for J; bases not matched to a gene: 4.

CDR3 DNA sequence: TGCGCCAGCAGCTTGGTTGGACTGGGGGTGAACACTGAAGCTTTCTTT. Translated, it gives CASSLVGLGVNTEAFF. The genes are TRBV5-1 and TRBJ1-1; weak D call: TRBD1 (5 bases). The CDR3 consists of 16 residues. Germline loops: CDR1 SGHRS, CDR2 YFSETQ. The V end lost 0 bases, the J end lost 0 bases, and 12 bases lay between the germline ends.

The rearrangement joins TRBV12-3 or TRBV12-4 to TRBJ1-1; D not resolved. CDR3 length: 11 residues. The germline V and J ends were trimmed by 5 bases and 6 bases, with 7 bases remaining between them. CDR3 loop: CASSAGAEAFF. The CDR3 coding sequence is TGTGCCAGCAGTGCCGGGGCTGAAGCTTTCTTT.

The rearrangement links TRBV12-3 or TRBV12-4 to TRBJ1-1, with D unclear. Trimming pared 6 bases from V and 4 bases from J, leaving 12 bases between. The CDR3 loop spans 13 amino acids. This CDR3 is CASSRGLGTEAFF. CDR3 in DNA: TGTGCCAGCAGCCGCGGCTTAGGCACTGAAGCTTTCTTT.

This clonotype has only a few counts. This rearrangement joins TRBV27 to TRBJ2-3; tentatively, D is TRBD1 (6 bases). The germline V gene has CDR1 MNHEY and CDR2 SMNVEV (reference sequence). Trimming left V 3 bases short and J 5 bases short, with 12 bases between. This CDR3 region has 14 residues. This CDR3 is CASSFLLQGDTQYF. The CDR3, as DNA: TGTGCCAGCAGTTTTCTCTTACAGGGAGATACGCAGTATTTT.

The V gene is TRBV4-1, the J gene TRBJ1-1, with 8 bases matching TRBD1. After removal of 6 bases from V and 0 bases from J, the junction contained 12 bases not matched to a gene. This CDR3 is 17 amino acids long. Germline lookup yields CDR1 MGHRA and CDR2 YSYEKL. The CDR3 coding sequence is TGCGCCAGCAGTAGGACAGGGATTAAGGGGATGAACACTGAAGCTTTCTTT. Protein product: CASSRTGIKGMNTEAFF.

Note on this clonotype: Sequence at one end of the junction differs from germline and may be a read error. The CDR3 here is CASSLGHTEAFF. The CDR3 DNA follows: TGTGCCAGCAGCTTAGGTCACACTGAAGCTTTCTTT. The V and J genes are TRBV5-1 and TRBJ1-1; no firm D call. The CDR3 totals 12 residues. Germline V gene lookup returns CDR1 SGHRS and CDR2 YFSETQ.

This clonotype has only a few counts. The rearrangement uses TRBV18 and TRBJ1-1; 9 bases agree with TRBD1. The V gene end was trimmed by 4 bases and the J gene end by 7 bases; junction bases not matched to a gene: 7. The V gene's germline CDR1 is KGHSH and CDR2 LQKENI. The CDR3 extends over 14 amino acids. In DNA, the CDR3 is TGTGCCAGCTCACTTAATACAGGGGGCGGTGAAGCTTTCTTT. As protein: CASSLNTGGGEAFF.

This clonotype was seen a handful of times. The chain employs TRBV4-2 and TRBJ2-3; D might be TRBD2 (5 bases). With 0 bases removed from V and 6 bases from J, the gap between germline ends came to 16 bases. Looked up from germline, CDR1 is LGHNA and CDR2 is YNFKEQ. The CDR3 consists of 16 residues. CDR3 DNA sequence: TGTGCCAGCAGCCAAGAGGTCGCGGTGGAGGAGGATACGCAGTATTTT. It codes for CASSQEVAVEEDTQYF.

The gene calls are TRBV4-1 and TRBJ1-1, with D tentatively TRBD1 (6 bases). V was pared by 3 bases and J by 7 bases, with 9 bases between. Germline V lookup: CDR1 MGHRA, CDR2 YSYEKL. The CDR3 covers 12 residues. The CDR3 sequence is CASSQIQGEAFF. The CDR3 DNA reads as TGCGCCAGCAGCCAGATACAGGGTGAAGCTTTCTTT.

The chain uses TRBV11-2 and TRBJ1-3, with D perhaps TRBD1 (5 bases). The CDR3 extends over 15 amino acids. V was trimmed by 4 bases and J by 4 bases, leaving 14 bases between them. Germline V gene data show CDR1 as SGHAT and CDR2 as FQNNGV. For the CDR3, the DNA is TGTGCCAGCAGCTCCGGACAATTCGCGGGAAACACCATATATTTT. Its protein is CASSSGQFAGNTIYF.

The chain employs TRBV10-3 and TRBJ2-7; TRBD1 matches 10 bases. The CDR3 contains 12 residues. V shed 10 bases, J shed 5 bases, and the junction held 5 bases outside the gene matches. Germline-derived CDR1 and CDR2 are ENHRY and SYGVKD. CDR3 amino acids: CATRTGGDEQYF. In DNA form, the CDR3 reads TGTGCCACAAGGACAGGGGGTGACGAGCAGTACTTC.

The chain uses TRBV3-1 and TRBJ2-1, with 9 bases identical to TRBD2. The germline V gene encodes CDR1 LGHDT and CDR2 YNNKEL (reference sequence). V lost 4 bases, J lost 7 bases, and 14 bases stayed unmatched. There are 17 residues in the CDR3. CDR3 amino acids: CASSPLLAGGPYNEQFF. The CDR3 DNA reads as TGTGCCAGCAGCCCCCTTTTGGCGGGAGGGCCGTATAATGAGCAGTTCTTC.

The sample holds many counts of this clonotype. This chain joins TRBV4-1 and TRBJ2-3; TRBD2 might be the D (6 bases). The germline gives CDR1 MGHRA, CDR2 YSYEKL. V lost 1 base, J lost 3 bases, and 11 bases lay in between. The CDR3 runs 15 residues. In nucleotides, the CDR3 is TGCGCCAGCAGCCAAGGTAGCGGAAAAACAGATACGCAGTATTTT. This gives the protein CASSQGSGKTDTQYF.

This clonotype came up a few times. The CDR3 DNA follows: TGTGCCAGCTCACCAGCGGGAGTTGAAGATACGCAGTATTTT. Protein: CASSPAGVEDTQYF. The chain employs TRBV18 and TRBJ2-3, with 7 bases aligning to TRBD2. Losses at the gene ends were 2 bases for V and 5 bases for J; bases not matched to a gene: 4. Germline-derived CDR1 and CDR2 are KGHSH and LQKENI. The CDR3 spans 14 residues.

This sequence joins TRBV20-1 and TRBJ2-5; a possible D gene is TRBD2 (6 bases). V lost 3 bases and J lost 5, with 10 bases in between. This CDR3 has 12 residues. Germline CDR1 is DFQATT and CDR2 is SNEGSKA (reference sequence). In DNA form, the CDR3 reads TGCAGTGCTAGTGGAGGGTCGGAGACCCAGTACTTC. It codes for CSASGGSETQYF.

This clonotype has only a few counts. The J gene is TRBJ2-2, the V gene TRBV5-1, with 7 positions matching TRBD2. The CDR3 extends over 16 amino acids. Germline loops: CDR1 SGHRS, CDR2 YFSETQ. After removal of 2 bases from V and 0 bases from J, the junction contained 4 bases not matched to a gene. This chain's CDR3 is CASSFRGSPNTGELFF. The CDR3 DNA is TGCGCCAGCAGCTTCCGCGGGAGTCCGAACACCGGGGAGCTGTTTTTT.

The chain recombines TRBV7-2 with TRBJ2-3; D perhaps matches TRBD1 (7 bases). V lost 3 bases and J lost 0, with 13 bases in between. The CDR3 is 16 amino acids. CDR1 is SGHTA, CDR2 FQGNSA, per germline. The CDR3 coding sequence is TGTGCCAGCAGCTTCGGACAGGCGGGAAGCACAGATACGCAGTATTTT. Protein: CASSFGQAGSTDTQYF. Full variable domain (missing parts from reference TRBV7-2 and TRBJ2-3): GAGVSQSPSNKVTEKGKDVELRCDPISGHTALYWYRQSLGQGLEFLIYFQGNSAPDKSGLPSDRFSAERTGGSVSTLTIQRTQQEDSAVYLCASSFGQAGSTDTQYFGPGTRLTVL.